This T cell receptor beta chain stems from a study of cytomegalovirus exposure and HLA in healthy donors. Study-wide context: Earlier, approximately 190 million T cells were analyzed, and about 120 million unique TCR beta sequences were found among them. A preliminary data release comprised tens of millions of unique TCRs obtained from HLA-typed donors. The study's findings and limits: Reports indicated that the classifier achieved high specificity and sensitivity in diagnosing cytomegalovirus status.

This clone was picked up a small number of times. Its specificity is unknown. Deletions cut 1 base from V and 3 bases from J, with 13 bases between. The germline V gene has CDR1 MDHEN and CDR2 SYDVKM. This CDR3 contains 15 residues. Primers included in the PCR were 60 Vbeta and 13 Jbeta primers. The repertoire was sequenced with immunoSEQ multiplex PCR; TCRdb's copy has only in-frame clones and lacks some. The table has about 190,000 clones, around three quarters seen once. The sequence derives from a woman between 18 and 29 years old in good health and CMV-seronegative. The sample was PBMCs. The chain uses TRBV28 and TRBJ2-7; D is unclear. The CDR3, as DNA: TGTGCCAGCAGTTTATCAGTGGCCGCCTTCTACGAGCAGTACTTC. It translates to CASSLSVAAFYEQYF.